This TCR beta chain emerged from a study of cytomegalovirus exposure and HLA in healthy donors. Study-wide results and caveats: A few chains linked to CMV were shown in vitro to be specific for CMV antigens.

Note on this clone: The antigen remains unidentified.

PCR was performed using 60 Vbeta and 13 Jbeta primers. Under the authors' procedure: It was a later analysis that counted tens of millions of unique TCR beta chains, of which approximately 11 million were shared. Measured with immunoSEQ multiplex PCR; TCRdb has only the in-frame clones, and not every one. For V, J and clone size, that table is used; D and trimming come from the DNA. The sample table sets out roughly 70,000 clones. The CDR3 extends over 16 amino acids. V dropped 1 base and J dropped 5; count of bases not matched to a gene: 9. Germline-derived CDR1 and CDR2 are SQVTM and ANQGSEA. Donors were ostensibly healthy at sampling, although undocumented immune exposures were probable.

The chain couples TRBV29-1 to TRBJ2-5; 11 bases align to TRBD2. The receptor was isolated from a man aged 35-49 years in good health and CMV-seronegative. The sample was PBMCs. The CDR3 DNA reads TGCAGCGTTGAAGCCGGGCCTAGCGGGGGGAGGGAGACCCAGTACTTC. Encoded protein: CSVEAGPSGGRETQYF.